Listed below are T cell receptor beta chains from one sample, sequenced in a study of blood T cell repertoires in COVID-19. Clones were sequenced by immunoSEQ multiplex PCR, and TCRdb holds only the in-frame ones, with some missing. Counted here are a few hundred thousand clones, roughly 80% occurring once; the ten biggest clones make up around 1%. Material for sequencing was peripheral blood. The receptor set was obtained from a human donor with acute or convalescent COVID-19. The donor label of this sample is uncertain. The CDR3 runs from the conserved cysteine through the conserved F or W.

v_call: TRBV5-4
cdr3_length: 12
j_call: TRBJ1-1
cdr3_aa: CASSRGGTEAFF

v_call: TRBV4-2
cdr3_length: 15
j_call: TRBJ2-3
cdr3_aa: CASSFRTGGSDTQYF

v_call: TRBV4-1
cdr3_length: 15
j_call: TRBJ1-2
cdr3_aa: CASSQHRDRGYGYTF

v_call: TRBV3-1/TRBV3-2
cdr3_length: 13
j_call: TRBJ2-4
cdr3_aa: CASSPDRKNIQYF

v_call: TRBV18
cdr3_length: 15
j_call: TRBJ1-1
cdr3_aa: CASSPNPGPGTEAFF

v_call: TRBV6-2/TRBV6-3
cdr3_length: 11
j_call: TRBJ2-1
cdr3_aa: CASSLANEQFF

v_call: TRBV15
cdr3_length: 15
j_call: TRBJ2-1
cdr3_aa: CATTEGAGGGNEQFF

v_call: TRBV2
cdr3_length: 15
j_call: TRBJ1-5
cdr3_aa: CASSERETGRQPQHF

v_call: TRBV15
cdr3_length: 20
j_call: TRBJ1-3
cdr3_aa: CATSRQTVGGRDHSGNTIYF

v_call: TRBV7-2
cdr3_length: 15
j_call: TRBJ1-6
cdr3_aa: CASSLGSSYNSPLHF

v_call: TRBV25-1
cdr3_length: 14
j_call: TRBJ2-5
cdr3_aa: CASSVARKQETQYF

v_call: TRBV18
cdr3_length: 17
j_call: TRBJ1-2
cdr3_aa: CASSPPGRDKANYGYTF

v_call: TRBV27
cdr3_length: 13
j_call: TRBJ1-1
cdr3_aa: CASSLTGGTEAFF

v_call: TRBV30
cdr3_length: 14
j_call: TRBJ1-6
cdr3_aa: CAWSMDSGNSPLHF

v_call: TRBV3-1/TRBV3-2
cdr3_length: 14
j_call: TRBJ2-1
cdr3_aa: CASSPRHSRREQFF

v_call: TRBV29-1
cdr3_length: 12
j_call: TRBJ1-1
cdr3_aa: CSVSPGGTEAFF

v_call: TRBV30
cdr3_length: 15
j_call: TRBJ2-2
cdr3_aa: CAWRKGRVEGGELFF

v_call: TRBV27
cdr3_length: 15
j_call: TRBJ2-1
cdr3_aa: CASNEIGDRVGEQFF

v_call: TRBV11-2
cdr3_length: 16
j_call: TRBJ2-3
cdr3_aa: CASSFSRQAFTDTQYF

v_call: TRBV15
cdr3_length: 14
j_call: TRBJ2-7
cdr3_aa: CATSTGQASYEQYF

v_call: TRBV2
cdr3_length: 16
j_call: TRBJ2-2
cdr3_aa: CASSGGGARGTGELFF

v_call: TRBV6-1
cdr3_length: 13
j_call: TRBJ1-1
cdr3_aa: CASSEGQGRGAFF

v_call: TRBV7-9
cdr3_length: 15
j_call: TRBJ2-7
cdr3_aa: CASSRQTGGSYEQYF

v_call: TRBV5-1
cdr3_length: 15
j_call: TRBJ2-2
cdr3_aa: CASSPTAMNTGELFF

v_call: TRBV6-5
cdr3_length: 16
j_call: TRBJ2-5
cdr3_aa: CASSYWISGREETQYF

v_call: TRBV6-1
cdr3_length: 18
j_call: TRBJ1-6
cdr3_aa: CASSEYRNRPTGNSPLHF

v_call: TRBV18
cdr3_length: 15
j_call: TRBJ2-1
cdr3_aa: CASSHGTSGSDEQFF

v_call: TRBV2
cdr3_length: 13
j_call: TRBJ1-2
cdr3_aa: CASSDGPPGGYTF

v_call: TRBV6-1
cdr3_length: 15
j_call: TRBJ1-3
cdr3_aa: CASSERGQWGNTIYF

v_call: TRBV28
cdr3_length: 15
j_call: TRBJ2-2
cdr3_aa: CASSSPGQTIGELFF

v_call: TRBV5-4
cdr3_length: 14
j_call: TRBJ1-2
cdr3_aa: CASSSTTAYYGYTF

v_call: TRBV18
cdr3_length: 15
j_call: TRBJ1-2
cdr3_aa: CASSPVATGTYGYTF

v_call: TRBV7-9
cdr3_length: 14
j_call: TRBJ1-5
cdr3_aa: CASSPGLSNQPQHF